This T cell receptor (beta chain) came from a study of blood T cell repertoires in COVID-19. Looking at the study overall: Samples representing acute and convalescent COVID-19 were sourced from the United States, Italy and Spain.

The CDR3 length is 14 residues. Per germline, CDR1 SQVTM and CDR2 ANQGSEA. The germline V and J ends were trimmed by 1 base and 4 bases, with 13 bases remaining between them. How the authors handled the data: Using reference gene primer amplification, nucleated cell counts were estimated. Clones were read by immunoSEQ multiplex PCR, and TCRdb kept only the in-frame ones, dropping some. That table supplies the V and J calls and clone size; D and trimming were determined from the DNA. This table holds tens of thousands of clones, approximately 88% found once. The V and J genes are TRBV29-1 and TRBJ1-2, with D unresolved. Sequenced input: peripheral blood. This TCR came from a man in his forties or fifties with active COVID-19. DNA for the CDR3: TGCAGCGTTGAAGGAACGGAGGGTGGCTATGGCTACACCTTC. Residues: CSVEGTEGGYGYTF. Using reference TRBV29-1 and TRBJ1-2 for the parts outside the CDR3, the full variable domain is SAVISQKPSRDICQRGTSLTIQCQVDSQVTMMFWYRQQPGQSLTLIATANQGSEATYESGFVIDKFPISRPNLTFSTLTVSNMSPEDSSIYLCSVEGTEGGYGYTFGSGTRLTVV.